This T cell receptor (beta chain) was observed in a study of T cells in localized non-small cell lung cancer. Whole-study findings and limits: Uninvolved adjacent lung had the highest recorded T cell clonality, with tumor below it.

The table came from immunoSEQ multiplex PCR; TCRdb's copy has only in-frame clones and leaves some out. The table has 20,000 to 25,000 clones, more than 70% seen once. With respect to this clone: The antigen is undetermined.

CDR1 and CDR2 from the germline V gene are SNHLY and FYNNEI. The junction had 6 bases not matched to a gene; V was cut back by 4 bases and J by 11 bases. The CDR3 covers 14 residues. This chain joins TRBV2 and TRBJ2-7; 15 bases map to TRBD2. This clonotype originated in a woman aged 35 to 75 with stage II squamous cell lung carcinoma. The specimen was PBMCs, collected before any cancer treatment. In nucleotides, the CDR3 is TGTGCCAGCAGTGGGACTAGCGGGAGGGCCCTTGAGTACTTC. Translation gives CASSGTSGRALEYF.